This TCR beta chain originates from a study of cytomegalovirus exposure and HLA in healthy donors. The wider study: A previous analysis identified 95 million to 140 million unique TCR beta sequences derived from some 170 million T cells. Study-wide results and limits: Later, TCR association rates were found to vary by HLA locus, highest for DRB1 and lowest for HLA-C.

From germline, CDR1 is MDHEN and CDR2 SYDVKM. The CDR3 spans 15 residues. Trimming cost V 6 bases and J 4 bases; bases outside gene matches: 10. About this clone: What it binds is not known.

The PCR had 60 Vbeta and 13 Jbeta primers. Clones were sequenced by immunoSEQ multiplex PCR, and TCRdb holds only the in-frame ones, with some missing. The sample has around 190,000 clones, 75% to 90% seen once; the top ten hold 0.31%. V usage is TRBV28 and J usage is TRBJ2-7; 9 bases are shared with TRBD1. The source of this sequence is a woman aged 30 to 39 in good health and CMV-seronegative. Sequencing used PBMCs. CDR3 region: CASSPGDRAVYEQYF. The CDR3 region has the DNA TGTGCCAGCAGCCCCGGGGACAGGGCGGTTTACGAGCAGTACTTC.